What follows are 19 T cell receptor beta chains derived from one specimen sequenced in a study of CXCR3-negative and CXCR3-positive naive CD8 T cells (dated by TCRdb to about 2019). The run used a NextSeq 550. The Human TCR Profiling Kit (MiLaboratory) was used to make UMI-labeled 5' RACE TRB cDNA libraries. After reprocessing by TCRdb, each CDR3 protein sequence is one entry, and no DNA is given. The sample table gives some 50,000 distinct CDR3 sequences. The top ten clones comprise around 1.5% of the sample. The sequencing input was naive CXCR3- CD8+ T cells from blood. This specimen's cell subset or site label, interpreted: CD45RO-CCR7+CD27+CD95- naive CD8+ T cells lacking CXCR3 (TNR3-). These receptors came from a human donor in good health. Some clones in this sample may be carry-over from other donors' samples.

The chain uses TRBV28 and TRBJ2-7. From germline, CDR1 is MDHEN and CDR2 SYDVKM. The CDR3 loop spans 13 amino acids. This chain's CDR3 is CASSLSRSYEQYF.

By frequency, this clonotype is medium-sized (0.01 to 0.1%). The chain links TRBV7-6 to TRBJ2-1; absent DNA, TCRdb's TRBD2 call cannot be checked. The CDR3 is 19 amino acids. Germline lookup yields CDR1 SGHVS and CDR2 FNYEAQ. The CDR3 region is CASSYTGTSGRKGYNEQFF.

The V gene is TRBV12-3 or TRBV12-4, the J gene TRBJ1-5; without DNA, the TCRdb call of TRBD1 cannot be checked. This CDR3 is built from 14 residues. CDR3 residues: CASSSTGGDQPQHF.

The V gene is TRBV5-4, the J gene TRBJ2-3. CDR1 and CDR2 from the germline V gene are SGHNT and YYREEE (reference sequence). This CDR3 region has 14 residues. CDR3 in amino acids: CASSLPTNTDTQYF.

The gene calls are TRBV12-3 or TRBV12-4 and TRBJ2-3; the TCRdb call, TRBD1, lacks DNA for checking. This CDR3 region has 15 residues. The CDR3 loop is CASSHDRGTTDTQYF.

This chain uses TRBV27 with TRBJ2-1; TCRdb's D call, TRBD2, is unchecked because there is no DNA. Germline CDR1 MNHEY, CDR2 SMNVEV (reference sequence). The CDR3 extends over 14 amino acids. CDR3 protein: CASSFTGGPVEQFF.

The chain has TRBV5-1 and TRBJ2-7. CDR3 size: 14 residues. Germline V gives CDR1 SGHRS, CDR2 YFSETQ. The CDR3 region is CASSLRDRSYEQYF.

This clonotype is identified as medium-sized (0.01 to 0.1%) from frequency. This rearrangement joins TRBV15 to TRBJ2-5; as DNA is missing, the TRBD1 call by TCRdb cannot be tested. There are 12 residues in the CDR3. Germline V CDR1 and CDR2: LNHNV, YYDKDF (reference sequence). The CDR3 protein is CATRGRVETQYF.

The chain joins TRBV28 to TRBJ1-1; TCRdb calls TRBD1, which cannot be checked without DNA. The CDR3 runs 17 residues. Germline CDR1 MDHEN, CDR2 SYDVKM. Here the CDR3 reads CASSFAIGTGLGTEAFF.

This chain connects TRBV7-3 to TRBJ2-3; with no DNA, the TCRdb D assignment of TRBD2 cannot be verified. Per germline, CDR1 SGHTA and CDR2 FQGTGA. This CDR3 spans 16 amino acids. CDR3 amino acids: CASSSGTSGGAYTQYF.

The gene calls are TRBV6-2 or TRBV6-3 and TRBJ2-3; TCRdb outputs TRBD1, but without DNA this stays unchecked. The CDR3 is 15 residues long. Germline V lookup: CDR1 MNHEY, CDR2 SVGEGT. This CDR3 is CASSYSRGEADTQYF.

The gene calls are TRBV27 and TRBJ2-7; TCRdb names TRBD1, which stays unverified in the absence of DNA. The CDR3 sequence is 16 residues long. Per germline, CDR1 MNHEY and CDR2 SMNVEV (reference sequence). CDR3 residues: CASSLSFGQGMNEQYF.

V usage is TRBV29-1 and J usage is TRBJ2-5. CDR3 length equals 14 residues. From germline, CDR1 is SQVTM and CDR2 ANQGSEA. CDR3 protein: CSVEDWQVQETQYF.

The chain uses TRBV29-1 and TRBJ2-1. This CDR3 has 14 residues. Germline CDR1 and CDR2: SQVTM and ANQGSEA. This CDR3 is CSVDTKVANNEQFF.

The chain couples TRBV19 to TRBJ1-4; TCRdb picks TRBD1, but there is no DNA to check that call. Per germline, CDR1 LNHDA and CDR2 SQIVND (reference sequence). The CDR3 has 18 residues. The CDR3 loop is CASNAFWEGDFPEEKLFF.

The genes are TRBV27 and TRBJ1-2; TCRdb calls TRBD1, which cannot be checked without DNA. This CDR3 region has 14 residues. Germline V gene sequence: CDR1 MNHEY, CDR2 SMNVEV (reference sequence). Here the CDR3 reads CASSLSVGIYGYTF.

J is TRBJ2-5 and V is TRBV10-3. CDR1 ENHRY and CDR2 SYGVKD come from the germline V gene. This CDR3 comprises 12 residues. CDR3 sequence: CATMEVQETQYF.

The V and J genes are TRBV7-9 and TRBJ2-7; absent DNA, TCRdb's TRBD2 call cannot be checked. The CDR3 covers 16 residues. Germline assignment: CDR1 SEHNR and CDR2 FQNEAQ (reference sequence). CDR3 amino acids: CASSRGLAGKSYEQYF. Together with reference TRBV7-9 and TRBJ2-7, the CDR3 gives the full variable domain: DTGVSQNPRHKITKRGQNVTFRCDPISEHNRLYWYRQTLGQGPEFLTYFQNEAQLEKSRLLSDRFSAERPKGSFSTLEIQRTEQGDSAMYLCASSRGLAGKSYEQYFGPGTRLTVT.

The CDR3 sequence is CASSQEGWIEAFF. V and J are TRBV4-1 and TRBJ1-1. Germline loops: CDR1 MGHRA, CDR2 YSYEKL. CDR3 size: 13 residues.